This TCR beta chain originates from a study of T cells after yellow fever vaccination. Study details: In the case of low-cell-number fractions, SMART-Seq v4 Ultra Low Input was used for preparation. Study-level findings and limits: Among all clonotypes, a small share was observed in both CD4 and CD8 compartments. A weaker secondary response peaked on day 5, the primary on day 15. Subsequent to the booster, the majority of primary-vaccination clones reappeared (around 96% CD4, roughly 90% CD8).

TCRdb analysed the 5' RACE reads with MiXCR anew, one entry per CDR3 protein. The sample carries 400,000 or so distinct CDR3 sequences, 18% recorded once. This clonotype was detected only a few times. The antigen remains unidentified. The V gene's germline CDR1 is SEHNR and CDR2 FQNEAQ (reference sequence). The CDR3 has 16 residues. Deletions cut 5 bases from V and 2 bases from J, with 17 bases between. This chain connects TRBV7-9 to TRBJ2-3; D possibly corresponds to TRBD1 (7 bases). This receptor was identified in a man aged 18-30 years who received the YFV17D yellow fever vaccine. This sample comprised PBMCs, obtained before the yellow fever booster vaccination. Written as DNA, the CDR3 is TGTGCCAGCAGCCCCTTGGACAGGACTAACACAGATACGCAGTATTTT. The encoded protein is CASSPLDRTNTDTQYF.